This entry concerns a single T cell receptor beta chain. The record originates from a study of T cell responses to AZD1222 COVID-19 vaccine. This table comes from immunoSEQ multiplex PCR, and its TCRdb copy is limited to in-frame clones, with some not included. Here the sample spans 65,000 to 90,000 clones, about 88% being singletons. The sequences come from peripheral blood, collected 28 days after the second AZD1222 dose. The sequence derives from an adult who received the AZD1222 COVID-19 vaccine.

This CDR3 is CASSLETGVGAKNIQYF. Here the CDR3 DNA reads TGTGCCAGCAGCTTGGAGACAGGGGTGGGAGCCAAAAACATTCAGTACTTC. The chain uses TRBV5-5 and TRBJ2-4; 8 positions match TRBD1. The CDR3 runs 17 residues. V lost 0 bases and J lost 0; bases outside the gene matches: 5. Germline V gene lookup returns CDR1 SGHKS and CDR2 YYEKEE (reference sequence).